This T cell receptor beta chain is from a study of T cell responses to AZD1222 COVID-19 vaccine. Study results and caveats: Seropositive status at baseline applied to only a handful of AZD1222 recipients.

TCRdb's copy holds only in-frame clones and misses some; the assay was immunoSEQ multiplex PCR. The sample comprises 97,000 or so clones, approximately 91% of which are singletons, and about 9% rests with the top ten. Turning to this clone: Its specificity is not known.

Unmatched junction bases numbered 8, after V lost 4 bases and J lost 3 bases. This CDR3 has 15 residues. Germline CDR1 is WSHSY and CDR2 is SAAADI. The rearrangement uses TRBV10-2 and TRBJ1-1, with 7 bases fitting TRBD1. The sample in question was peripheral blood, obtained 28 days after the second AZD1222 dose. The sequence was collected from an adult who received the AZD1222 COVID-19 vaccine. DNA for the CDR3: TGCGCCAGCAGTGTAGGGACAGAGTTGGACACTGAAGCTTTCTTT. It translates to CASSVGTELDTEAFF.